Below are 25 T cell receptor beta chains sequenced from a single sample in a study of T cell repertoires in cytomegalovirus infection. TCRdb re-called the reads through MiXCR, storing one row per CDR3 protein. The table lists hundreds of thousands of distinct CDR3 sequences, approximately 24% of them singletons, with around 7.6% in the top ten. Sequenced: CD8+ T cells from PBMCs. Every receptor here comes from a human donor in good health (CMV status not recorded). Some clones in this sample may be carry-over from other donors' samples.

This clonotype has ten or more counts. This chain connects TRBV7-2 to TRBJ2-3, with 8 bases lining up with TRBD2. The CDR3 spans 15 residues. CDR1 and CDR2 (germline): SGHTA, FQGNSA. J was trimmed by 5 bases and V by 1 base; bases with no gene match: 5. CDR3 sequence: CASSLEGSGGDTQYF. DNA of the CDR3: TGTGCCAGCAGCTTAGAGGGGAGCGGGGGAGATACGCAGTATTTT. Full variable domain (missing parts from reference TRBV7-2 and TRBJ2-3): GAGVSQSPSNKVTEKGKDVELRCDPISGHTALYWYRQSLGQGLEFLIYFQGNSAPDKSGLPSDRFSAERTGGSVSTLTIQRTQQEDSAVYLCASSLEGSGGDTQYFGPGTRLTVL.

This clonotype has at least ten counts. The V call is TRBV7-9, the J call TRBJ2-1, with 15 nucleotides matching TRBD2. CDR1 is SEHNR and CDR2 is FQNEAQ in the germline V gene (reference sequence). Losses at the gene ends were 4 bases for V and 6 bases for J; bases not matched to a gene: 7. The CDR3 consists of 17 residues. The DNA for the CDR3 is TGTGCCAGCAGCTCAATTGGACTAGCGGGGGGGCGCAATGAGCAGTTCTTC. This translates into CASSSIGLAGGRNEQFF.

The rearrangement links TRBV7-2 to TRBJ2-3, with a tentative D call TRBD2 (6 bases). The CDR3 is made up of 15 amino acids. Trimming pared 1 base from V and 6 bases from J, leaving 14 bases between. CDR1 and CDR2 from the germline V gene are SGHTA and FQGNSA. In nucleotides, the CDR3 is TGTGCCAGCAGCTTAGACGGATTCGGAGGGGATACGCAGTATTTT. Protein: CASSLDGFGGDTQYF.

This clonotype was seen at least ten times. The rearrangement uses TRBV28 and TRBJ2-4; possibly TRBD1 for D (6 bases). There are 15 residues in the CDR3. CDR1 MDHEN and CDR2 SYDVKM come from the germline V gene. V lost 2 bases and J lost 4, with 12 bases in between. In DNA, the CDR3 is TGTGCCAGCAGTTTACCCCCGCAGGGGAAAAACATTCAGTACTTC. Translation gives CASSLPPQGKNIQYF.

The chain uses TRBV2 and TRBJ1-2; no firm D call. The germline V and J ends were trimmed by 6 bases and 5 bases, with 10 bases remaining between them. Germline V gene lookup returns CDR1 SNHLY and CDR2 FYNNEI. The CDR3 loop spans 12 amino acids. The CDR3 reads CASRMGTYGYTF. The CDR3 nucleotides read TGTGCCAGCAGGATGGGAACATATGGCTACACCTTC.

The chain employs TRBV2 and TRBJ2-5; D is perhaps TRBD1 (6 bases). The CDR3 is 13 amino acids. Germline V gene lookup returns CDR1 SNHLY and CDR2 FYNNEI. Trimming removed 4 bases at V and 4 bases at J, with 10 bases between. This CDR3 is CASSVEGGETQYF. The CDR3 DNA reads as TGTGCCAGCAGTGTCGAAGGGGGAGAGACCCAGTACTTC.

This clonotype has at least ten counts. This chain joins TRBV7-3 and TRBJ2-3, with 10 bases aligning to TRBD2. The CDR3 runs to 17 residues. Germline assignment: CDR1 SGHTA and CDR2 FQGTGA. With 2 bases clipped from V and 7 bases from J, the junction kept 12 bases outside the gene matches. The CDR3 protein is CASSLPKDGLAEYTQYF. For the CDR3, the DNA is TGTGCCAGCAGCTTACCCAAGGACGGACTAGCGGAGTATACGCAGTATTTT.

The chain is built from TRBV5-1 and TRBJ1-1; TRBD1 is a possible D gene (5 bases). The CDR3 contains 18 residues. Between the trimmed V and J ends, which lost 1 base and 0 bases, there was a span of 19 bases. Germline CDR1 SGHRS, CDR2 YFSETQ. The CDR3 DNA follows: TGCGCCAGCAGCTTGTCACCGACAGTAATAGCGATGAACACTGAAGCTTTCTTT. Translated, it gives CASSLSPTVIAMNTEAFF. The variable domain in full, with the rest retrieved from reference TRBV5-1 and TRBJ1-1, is KAGVTQTPRYLIKTRGQQVTLSCSPISGHRSVSWYQQTPGQGLQFLFEYFSETQRNKGNFPGRFSGRQFSNSRSEMNVSTLELGDSALYLCASSLSPTVIAMNTEAFFGQGTRLTVV.

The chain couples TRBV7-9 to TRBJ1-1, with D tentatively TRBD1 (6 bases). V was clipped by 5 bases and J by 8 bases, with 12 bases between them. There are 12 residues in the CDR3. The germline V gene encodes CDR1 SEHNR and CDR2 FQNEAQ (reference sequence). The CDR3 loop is CASSPRTDEAFF. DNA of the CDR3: TGTGCCAGCAGCCCCCGGACAGACGAAGCTTTCTTT.

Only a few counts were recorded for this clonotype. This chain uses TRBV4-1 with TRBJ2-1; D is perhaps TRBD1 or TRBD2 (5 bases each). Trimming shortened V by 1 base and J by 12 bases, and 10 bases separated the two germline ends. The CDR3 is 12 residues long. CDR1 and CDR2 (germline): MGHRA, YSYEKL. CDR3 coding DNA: TGCGCCAGCAGCCAAGGGACTGGGGGGCAGTTCTTC. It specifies CASSQGTGGQFF.

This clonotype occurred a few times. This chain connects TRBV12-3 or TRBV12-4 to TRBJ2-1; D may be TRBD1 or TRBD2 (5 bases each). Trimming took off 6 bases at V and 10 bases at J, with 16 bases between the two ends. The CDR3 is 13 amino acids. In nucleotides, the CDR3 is TGTGCCAGCAGCCAGGGACCGGTTCAGGAGCAGTTCTTC. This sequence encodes CASSQGPVQEQFF.

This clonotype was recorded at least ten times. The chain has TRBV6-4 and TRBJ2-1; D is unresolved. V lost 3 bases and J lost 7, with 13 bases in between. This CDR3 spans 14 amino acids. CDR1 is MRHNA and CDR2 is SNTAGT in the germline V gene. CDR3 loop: CASSDLAFGNEQFF. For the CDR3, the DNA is TGTGCCAGCAGTGATTTGGCGTTTGGAAATGAGCAGTTCTTC.

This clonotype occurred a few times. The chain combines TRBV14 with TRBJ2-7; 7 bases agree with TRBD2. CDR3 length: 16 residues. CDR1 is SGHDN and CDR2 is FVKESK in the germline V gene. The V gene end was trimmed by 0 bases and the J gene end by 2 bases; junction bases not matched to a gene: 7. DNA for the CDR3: TGTGCCAGCAGCCAAGACCCGCGGGGGTTTGCCTACGAGCAGTACTTC. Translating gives CASSQDPRGFAYEQYF. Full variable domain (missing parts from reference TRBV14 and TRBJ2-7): EAGVTQFPSHSVIEKGQTVTLRCDPISGHDNLYWYRRVMGKEIKFLLHFVKESKQDESGMPNNRFLAERTGGTYSTLKVQPAELEDSGVYFCASSQDPRGFAYEQYFGPGTRLTVT.

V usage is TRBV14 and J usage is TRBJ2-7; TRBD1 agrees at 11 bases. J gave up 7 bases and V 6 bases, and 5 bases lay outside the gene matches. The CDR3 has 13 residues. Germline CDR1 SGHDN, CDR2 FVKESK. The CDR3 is CASSWTGGNEQYV. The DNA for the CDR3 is TGTGCCAGCAGTTGGACAGGGGGCAATGAGCAGTACGTC.

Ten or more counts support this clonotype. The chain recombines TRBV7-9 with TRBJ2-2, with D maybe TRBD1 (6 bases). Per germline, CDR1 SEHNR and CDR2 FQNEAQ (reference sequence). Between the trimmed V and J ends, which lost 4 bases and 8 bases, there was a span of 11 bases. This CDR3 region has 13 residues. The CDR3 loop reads CASSSRGSGELFF. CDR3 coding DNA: TGTGCCAGCAGCTCCAGGGGATCTGGGGAGCTGTTTTTT.

CDR3 sequence: CVSSLGWGDEQYV. CDR3 DNA: TGTGTCAGCAGCTTAGGATGGGGGGACGAGCAGTACGTC. The genes are TRBV7-8 and TRBJ2-7, with D maybe TRBD2 (6 bases). Looked up from germline, CDR1 is SGHVS and CDR2 is FQNEAQ. This CDR3 has 13 amino acids.

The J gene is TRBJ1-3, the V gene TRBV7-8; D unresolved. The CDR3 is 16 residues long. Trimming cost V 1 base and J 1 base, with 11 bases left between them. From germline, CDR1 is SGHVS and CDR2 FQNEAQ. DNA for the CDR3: TGTGCCAGCAGCTTAGAGGGTTCGGGTTCTGGAAACACCATATATTTT. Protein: CASSLEGSGSGNTIYF.

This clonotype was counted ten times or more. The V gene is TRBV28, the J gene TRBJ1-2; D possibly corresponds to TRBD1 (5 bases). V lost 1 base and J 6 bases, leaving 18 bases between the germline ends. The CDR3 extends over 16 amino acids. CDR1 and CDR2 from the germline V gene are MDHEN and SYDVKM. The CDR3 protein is CASSLSLRGEPDGYTF. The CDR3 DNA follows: TGTGCCAGCAGTTTATCCCTGCGGGGGGAACCCGATGGCTACACCTTC.

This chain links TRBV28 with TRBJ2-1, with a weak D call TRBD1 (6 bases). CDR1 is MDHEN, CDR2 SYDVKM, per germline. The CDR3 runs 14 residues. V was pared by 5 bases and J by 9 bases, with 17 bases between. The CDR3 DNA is TGTGCCAGCAGTACGGAGACAGGCCTAAGTGAGCAGTTCTTC. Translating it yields CASSTETGLSEQFF.

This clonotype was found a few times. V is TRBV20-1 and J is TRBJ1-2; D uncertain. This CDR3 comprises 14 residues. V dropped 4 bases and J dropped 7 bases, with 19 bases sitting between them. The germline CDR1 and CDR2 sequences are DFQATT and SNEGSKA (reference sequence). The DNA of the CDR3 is TGCAGTGCTAAAGAGGCCCCCGTACGTGGTGGCTACACCTTC. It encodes CSAKEAPVRGGYTF.

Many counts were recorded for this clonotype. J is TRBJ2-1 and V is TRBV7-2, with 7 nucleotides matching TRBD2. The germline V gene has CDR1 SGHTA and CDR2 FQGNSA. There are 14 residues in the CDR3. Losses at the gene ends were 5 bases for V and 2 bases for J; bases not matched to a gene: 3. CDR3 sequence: CASSPGLAYNEQFF. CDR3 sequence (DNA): TGTGCCAGCAGCCCCGGACTAGCCTACAATGAGCAGTTCTTC.

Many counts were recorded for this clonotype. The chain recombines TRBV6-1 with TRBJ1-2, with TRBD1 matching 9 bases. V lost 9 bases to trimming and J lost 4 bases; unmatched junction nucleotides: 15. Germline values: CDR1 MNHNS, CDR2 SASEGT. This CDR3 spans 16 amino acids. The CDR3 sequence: CASYETGTGHPYGYTF. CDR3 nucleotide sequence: TGTGCCAGTTACGAGACCGGGACAGGGCATCCCTATGGCTACACCTTC.

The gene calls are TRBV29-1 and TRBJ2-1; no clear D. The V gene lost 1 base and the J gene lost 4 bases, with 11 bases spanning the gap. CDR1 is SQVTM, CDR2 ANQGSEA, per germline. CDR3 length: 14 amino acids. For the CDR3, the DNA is TGCAGCGTTGAAGGCCTAGACCTTTACAATGAGCAGTTCTTC. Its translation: CSVEGLDLYNEQFF.

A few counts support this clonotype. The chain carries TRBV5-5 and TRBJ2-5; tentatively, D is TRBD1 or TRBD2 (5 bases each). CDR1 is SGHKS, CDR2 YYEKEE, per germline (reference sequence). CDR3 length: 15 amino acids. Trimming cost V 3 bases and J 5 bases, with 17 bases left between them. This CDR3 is CASSSPGPQEETQYF. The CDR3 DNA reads TGTGCCAGCAGCTCACCGGGACCCCAAGAGGAGACCCAGTACTTC.

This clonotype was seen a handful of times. The DNA for the CDR3 is TGTGCTAGTGGTTTTGGCACAATAGGGAGCACTGAAGCTTTCTTT. It is translated as CASGFGTIGSTEAFF. The chain is built from TRBV12-5 and TRBJ1-1; no firm D call. The CDR3 runs 15 residues. Germline CDR1 reads LGHNT; CDR2 reads FRNRAP. Trimming removed 3 bases at V and 4 bases at J, with 15 bases between.